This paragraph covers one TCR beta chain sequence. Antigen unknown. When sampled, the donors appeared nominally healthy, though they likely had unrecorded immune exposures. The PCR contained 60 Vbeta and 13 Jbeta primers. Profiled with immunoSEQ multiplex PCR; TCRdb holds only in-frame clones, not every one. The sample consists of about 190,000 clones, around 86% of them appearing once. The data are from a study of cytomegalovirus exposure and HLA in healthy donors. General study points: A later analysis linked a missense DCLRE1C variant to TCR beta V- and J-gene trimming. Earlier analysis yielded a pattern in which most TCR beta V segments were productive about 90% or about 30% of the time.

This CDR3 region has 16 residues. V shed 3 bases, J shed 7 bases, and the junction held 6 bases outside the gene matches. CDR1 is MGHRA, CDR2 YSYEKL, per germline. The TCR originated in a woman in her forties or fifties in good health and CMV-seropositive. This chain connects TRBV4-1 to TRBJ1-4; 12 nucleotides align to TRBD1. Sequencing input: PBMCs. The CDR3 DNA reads TGCGCCAGCAGCCACCGGGACAGGGGGCGACGTGAAAAACTGTTTTTT. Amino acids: CASSHRDRGRREKLFF.